Presented here are 30 T cell receptor beta chains from one specimen sequenced in a study of T cells in Graves' hyperthyroidism and ophthalmopathy. The investigators amplified TCR beta CDR3 regions from RNA transcripts. A first-round RT-PCR of the TCR CDR3 used the HTBI primer set. TCRdb passed the multiplex PCR reads through MiXCR, listing each CDR3 protein once. The repertoire holds about 350,000 distinct CDR3 sequences, with roughly 17% as singletons. Sequences were obtained from blood. The origin of the receptors is a woman younger than 45 with Graves' hyperthyroidism that later progressed to Graves' ophthalmopathy.

The CDR3 bases are TGTGCCAGCAGAGGGACTAGCGGGAGAGGTCGGAATGAGCAGTTCTTC. Translation: CASRGTSGRGRNEQFF. The chain carries TRBV27 and TRBJ2-1; 14 nucleotides align to TRBD2. The germline CDR1 and CDR2 sequences are MNHEY and SMNVEV (reference sequence). The CDR3 is 16 residues long. Losses at the gene ends were 6 bases for V and 7 bases for J; bases not matched to a gene: 8.

This clonotype has a count of ten or more. This sequence joins TRBV30 and TRBJ1-3; D perhaps matches TRBD1 (5 bases). This CDR3 spans 17 amino acids. Germline V gene data show CDR1 as GTSNPN and CDR2 as SVGIG (reference sequence). Trimming took off 3 bases at V and 0 bases at J, with 18 bases between the two ends. CDR3 amino acids: CAWRQVSGYVSGNTIYF. The CDR3 DNA reads as TGTGCCTGGAGACAGGTCTCGGGGTACGTCTCTGGAAACACCATATATTTT.

This clonotype appeared many times. The V and J genes are TRBV3-1 and TRBJ2-1, with 10 bases lining up with TRBD2. V gave up 0 bases and J gave up 8 bases; unmatched junction bases: 13. This CDR3 contains 18 residues. CDR1 and CDR2 from the germline V gene are LGHDT and YNNKEL (reference sequence). CDR3 bases: TGTGCCAGCAGCCAAGATCTTTCAGCGGGAGGGCCGGGAGATGAGCAGTTCTTC. Amino acid sequence: CASSQDLSAGGPGDEQFF.

This clonotype has a count of ten or more. The chain combines TRBV14 with TRBJ2-1, with D unclear. The ends were cut back, 4 bases at V and 4 bases at J, with 17 bases in the middle. This CDR3 is built from 16 residues. From germline, CDR1 is SGHDN and CDR2 FVKESK. The CDR3: CASSPGPVGLYNEQFF. CDR3 coding DNA: TGTGCCAGCAGCCCCGGCCCGGTGGGCTTATACAATGAGCAGTTCTTC.

This clonotype was counted ten times or more. The gene calls are TRBV20-1 and TRBJ2-7; the D gene could be TRBD1 or TRBD2 (5 bases each). Germline-derived CDR1 and CDR2 are DFQATT and SNEGSKA (reference sequence). The ends were cut back, 0 bases at V and 5 bases at J, with 11 bases in the middle. The CDR3 runs to 13 residues. The CDR3 here is CSARDGAGDEQYF. As DNA, the CDR3 is TGCAGTGCTAGAGACGGGGCTGGCGACGAGCAGTACTTC.

This clonotype was detected many times. J is TRBJ2-7 and V is TRBV3-1; D is undetermined. Germline-derived CDR1 and CDR2 are LGHDT and YNNKEL (reference sequence). V lost 0 bases and J lost 0, with 6 bases in between. This CDR3 contains 14 residues. CDR3 bases: TGTGCCAGCAGCCAAGACAGCTTCTCCTACGAGCAGTACTTC. Translation gives CASSQDSFSYEQYF.

This clonotype showed up just once. This rearrangement joins TRBV7-8 to TRBJ2-7; a possible D gene is TRBD1 (6 bases). CDR1 and CDR2 (germline): SGHVS, FQNEAQ. Trimming stripped 7 bases from V and 0 bases from J, with 19 bases between. The CDR3 covers 16 residues. The CDR3 coding sequence is TGTGCCAGCAACAGCTTGTCAGGGGCTAGCTCCTACGAGCAGTACTTC. This gives the protein CASNSLSGASSYEQYF.

This clonotype was found many times. This chain uses TRBV9 with TRBJ1-6; D call uncertain. Germline V CDR1 and CDR2: SGDLS, YYNGEE. The CDR3 consists of 15 residues. V was shortened by 5 bases and J by 5 bases, with 14 bases between the two germline ends. The CDR3 nucleotides are TGTGCCAGCAGTGAAAGCCTTCAACATAATTCACCCCTCCACTTT. As protein: CASSESLQHNSPLHF.

Many counts were recorded for this clonotype. This chain joins TRBV30 and TRBJ2-1; D is ambiguous. Trimming pared 4 bases from V and 5 bases from J, leaving 9 bases between. This CDR3 is built from 12 residues. From germline, CDR1 is GTSNPN and CDR2 SVGIG (reference sequence). As DNA, the CDR3 is TGTGCCTGGACTCTGGAAGACAATGAGCAGTTCTTC. It encodes CAWTLEDNEQFF.

This clonotype appeared many times. This chain connects TRBV27 to TRBJ2-2, with 7 bases identical to TRBD2. CDR1 is MNHEY and CDR2 is SMNVEV in the germline V gene (reference sequence). The V and J ends lost 2 bases and 5 bases, in that order; junction bases with no gene match: 2. This CDR3 is 14 amino acids long. CDR3 sequence (DNA): TGTGCCAGCAGTTTAAGCGGGGCGACCGGGGAGCTGTTTTTT. It encodes CASSLSGATGELFF.

Ten or more counts support this clonotype. The chain employs TRBV12-3 or TRBV12-4 and TRBJ1-4; D may be TRBD1 (5 bases). V was clipped by 4 bases and J by 5 bases, with 11 bases between them. This CDR3 has 14 residues. CDR3 loop: CASSSGGLNEKLFF. The DNA for the CDR3 is TGTGCCAGCAGTTCGGGGGGATTAAATGAAAAACTGTTTTTT.

In its sample, this clonotype was seen many times. The chain carries TRBV30 and TRBJ1-6, with no clear D. This CDR3 is built from 16 residues. The germline V gene encodes CDR1 GTSNPN and CDR2 SVGIG (reference sequence). The ends were cut back, 3 bases at V and 5 bases at J, with 17 bases in the middle. The CDR3 spells CAWRGNGRRNNSPLHF. CDR3 sequence (DNA): TGTGCCTGGAGGGGGAACGGACGGAGAAATAATTCACCCCTCCACTTT.

This clonotype showed up many times. The junction shows a germline mismatch at one end, possibly a read error. The genes are TRBV6-2 or TRBV6-3 and TRBJ2-2; tentatively, D is TRBD2 (5 bases). Germline CDR1 MNHEY, CDR2 SVGEGT. The CDR3 runs 13 residues. The CDR3: CASSYVNTGELFF. The CDR3 bases are TGTGCCAGCAGTTACGTGAACACCGGGGAGCTATTTTTT.

This clonotype has at least ten counts. V gene TRBV5-1 combines with J gene TRBJ2-1; tentative D call: TRBD2 (5 bases). The germline V gene has CDR1 SGHRS and CDR2 YFSETQ. The V gene lost 0 bases and the J gene lost 7 bases, with 8 bases spanning the gap. This CDR3 is built from 13 residues. CDR3: CASSLASLNEQFF. The CDR3 DNA reads as TGCGCCAGCAGCTTGGCTAGCTTAAATGAGCAGTTCTTC.

This clonotype was detected many times. The V call is TRBV30, the J call TRBJ1-2; 9 positions agree with TRBD1. The junction had 3 bases not matched to a gene; V was cut back by 1 base and J by 3 bases. Germline V gives CDR1 GTSNPN, CDR2 SVGIG (reference sequence). The CDR3 covers 14 residues. The DNA of the CDR3 is TGTGCCTGGAGTGAAGGGACAGGGCACTATGGCTACACCTTC. Residues: CAWSEGTGHYGYTF. The whole variable domain, filled in from reference TRBV30 and TRBJ1-2, reads SQTIHQWPATLVQPVGSPLSLECTVEGTSNPNLYWYRQAAGRGLQLLFYSVGIGQISSEVPQNLSASRPQDRQFILSSKKLLLSDSGFYLCAWSEGTGHYGYTFGSGTRLTVV.

This clonotype has at least ten counts. J is TRBJ2-1 and V is TRBV27, with 13 bases identical to TRBD2. The length of the CDR3 is 15 residues. Germline-derived CDR1 and CDR2 are MNHEY and SMNVEV (reference sequence). J was trimmed by 8 bases and V by 8 bases; bases with no gene match: 9. The DNA of the CDR3 is TGTGCCAGCGCCAGGACTAGCGGGAGATTCGATGAGCAGTTCTTC. As protein: CASARTSGRFDEQFF.

This clonotype was detected ten times or more. The chain couples TRBV5-1 to TRBJ2-2, with 8 bases lining up with TRBD2. Germline assignment: CDR1 SGHRS and CDR2 YFSETQ. The V gene end was trimmed by 2 bases and the J gene end by 0 bases; junction bases not matched to a gene: 12. This CDR3 region has 19 residues. The DNA for the CDR3 is TGCGCCAGCAGCTTTCTCTTCGACCGGGAGGGCACGAACACCGGGGAGCTGTTTTTT. Amino acids: CASSFLFDREGTNTGELFF.

This clonotype has a count of ten or more. V is TRBV6-1 and J is TRBJ2-1; 8 nucleotides match TRBD2. The V gene end was trimmed by 7 bases and the J gene end by 3 bases; junction bases not matched to a gene: 8. The CDR3 runs to 15 residues. The germline V gene encodes CDR1 MNHNS and CDR2 SASEGT. The CDR3 spells CASNPGGAVYNEQFF. The CDR3, as DNA: TGTGCCAGCAATCCCGGGGGGGCGGTCTACAATGAGCAGTTCTTC.

This clonotype occurred many times. V and J are TRBV2 and TRBJ2-2, with TRBD1 matching 7 bases. Trimming removed 6 bases from V and 6 bases from J; junction bases left unmatched: 7. The CDR3 is 14 amino acids. Germline values: CDR1 SNHLY, CDR2 FYNNEI. CDR3 bases: TGTGCCAGCAGAGCGACAGGGTTGGCCGGGGAGCTGTTTTTT. It translates to CASRATGLAGELFF.

This clonotype was observed many times. The gene calls are TRBV6-1 and TRBJ1-2; perhaps TRBD1 as D (5 bases). The CDR3 runs to 13 residues. V was trimmed by 5 bases and J by 4 bases, leaving 11 bases between them. Germline values: CDR1 MNHNS, CDR2 SASEGT. CDR3 in DNA: TGTGCCAGCAGTAACACAGGATCCTATGGCTACACCTTC. It specifies CASSNTGSYGYTF.

The sample holds many counts of this clonotype. The V gene is TRBV5-1, the J gene TRBJ1-1, with 9 bases that match TRBD1. Germline V lookup: CDR1 SGHRS, CDR2 YFSETQ. V dropped 0 bases and J dropped 5; count of bases not matched to a gene: 2. The CDR3 is made up of 14 amino acids. The CDR3 DNA is TGCGCCAGCAGCTTGGGGACAGGGGAGACTGAAGCTTTCTTT. Amino acid sequence: CASSLGTGETEAFF.

This chain uses TRBV9 with TRBJ1-4; D gene ambiguous. Germline CDR1 is SGDLS and CDR2 is YYNGEE. V shed 4 bases and J shed 2 bases, with 12 bases lying between them. The CDR3 is made up of 15 amino acids. Here the CDR3 reads CASSPWAGTNEKLFF. In nucleotides, the CDR3 is TGTGCCAGCAGCCCATGGGCTGGGACTAATGAAAAACTGTTTTTT.

This clonotype was seen at least ten times. The chain uses TRBV6-1 and TRBJ1-1; D unresolved. V was trimmed by 7 bases and J by 0 bases, leaving 15 bases between them. The CDR3 has 15 residues. Germline assignment: CDR1 MNHNS and CDR2 SASEGT. CDR3 residues: CASKKEGTLNTEAFF. The CDR3, as DNA: TGTGCCAGCAAAAAGGAAGGCACGTTGAACACTGAAGCTTTCTTT.

The J gene is TRBJ1-3, the V gene TRBV7-2; 7 bases match TRBD1. Germline lookup yields CDR1 SGHTA and CDR2 FQGNSA. The CDR3 runs 17 residues. Germline trimming cut 5 bases from V and 4 bases from J; bases unmatched to any gene: 14. The CDR3 reads CASSPQTGAWTGNTIYF. The DNA of the CDR3 is TGTGCCAGCAGCCCACAAACAGGGGCTTGGACGGGAAACACCATATATTTT. The entire variable domain, with the rest obtained from reference TRBV7-2 and TRBJ1-3, is as follows: GAGVSQSPSNKVTEKGKDVELRCDPISGHTALYWYRQSLGQGLEFLIYFQGNSAPDKSGLPSDRFSAERTGGSVSTLTIQRTQQEDSAVYLCASSPQTGAWTGNTIYFGEGSWLTVV.

This clonotype was seen a few times. Since a much larger clone is just one base distant, this may be a read error. The genes are TRBV7-9 and TRBJ2-4; D might be TRBD1 or TRBD2, each matching 5 bases. This CDR3 has 14 amino acids. The germline V gene encodes CDR1 SEHNR and CDR2 FQNEAQ (reference sequence). Trimming shortened V by 5 bases and J by 0 bases, and 8 bases separated the two germline ends. In nucleotides, the CDR3 is TGTGCCAGCAGCCCCGGGACAGCCAAAAACATTCAGTACTTC. Translating it yields CASSPGTAKNIQYF.

The rearrangement joins TRBV28 to TRBJ1-1; perhaps TRBD1 as D (6 bases). Deletions cut 8 bases from V and 8 bases from J, with 12 bases between. The CDR3 has 11 amino acids. Germline lookup yields CDR1 MDHEN and CDR2 SYDVKM. The DNA of the CDR3 is TGTGCCAGCCACAGGGCCCTCGAAGCTTTCTTT. This translates into CASHRALEAFF.

This clonotype was counted only a few times. The rearrangement links TRBV6-1 to TRBJ2-7, with TRBD1 as a possible D gene (5 bases). The CDR3 is made up of 15 amino acids. The V gene lost 5 bases and the J gene lost 2 bases, with 16 bases spanning the gap. Per germline, CDR1 MNHNS and CDR2 SASEGT. The CDR3 is CASSPPGKGAYEQYF. In DNA, the CDR3 is TGTGCCAGCAGTCCCCCAGGGAAAGGAGCCTACGAGCAGTACTTC.

The chain combines TRBV18 with TRBJ2-1; no firm D call. CDR1 KGHSH and CDR2 LQKENI come from the germline V gene. Trimming left V 2 bases short and J 5 bases short, with 4 bases between. The CDR3 runs to 12 residues. DNA of the CDR3: TGTGCCAGCTCACCATTGCACAATGAGCAGTTCTTC. Translated: CASSPLHNEQFF.

This clonotype was seen repeatedly, ten times or more. The gene calls are TRBV5-1 and TRBJ2-3, with 12 bases aligning to TRBD2. The V and J ends lost 4 bases and 2 bases, in that order; junction bases with no gene match: 14. Germline lookup yields CDR1 SGHRS and CDR2 YFSETQ. The CDR3 totals 19 residues. The CDR3 region has the DNA TGCGCCAGCAGCAGGACAGGACCTCTAGCGGGAGGGCCCACAGATACGCAGTATTTT. It translates to CASSRTGPLAGGPTDTQYF.

This chain uses TRBV3-1 with TRBJ2-2, with D possibly matching TRBD2 (5 bases). Trimming left V 0 bases short and J 0 bases short, with 17 bases between. CDR3 length equals 19 residues. Germline loops: CDR1 LGHDT, CDR2 YNNKEL (reference sequence). CDR3 sequence: CASSQDTLRRAPNTGELFF. CDR3 sequence (DNA): TGTGCCAGCAGCCAAGATACTCTCCGGCGGGCACCGAACACCGGGGAGCTGTTTTTT.